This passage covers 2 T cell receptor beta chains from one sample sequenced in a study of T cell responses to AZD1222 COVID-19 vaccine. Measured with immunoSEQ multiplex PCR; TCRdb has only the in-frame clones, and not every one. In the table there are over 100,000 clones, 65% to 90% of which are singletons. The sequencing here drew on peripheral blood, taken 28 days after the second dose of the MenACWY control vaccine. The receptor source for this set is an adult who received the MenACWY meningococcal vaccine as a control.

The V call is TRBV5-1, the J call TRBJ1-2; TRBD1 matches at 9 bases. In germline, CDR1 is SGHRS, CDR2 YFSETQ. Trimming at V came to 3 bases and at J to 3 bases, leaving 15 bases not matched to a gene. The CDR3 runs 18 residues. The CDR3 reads CASSSGRGQGAIDYGYTF. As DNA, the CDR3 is TGCGCCAGCAGCTCCGGTCGGGGACAGGGTGCTATTGACTATGGCTACACCTTC.

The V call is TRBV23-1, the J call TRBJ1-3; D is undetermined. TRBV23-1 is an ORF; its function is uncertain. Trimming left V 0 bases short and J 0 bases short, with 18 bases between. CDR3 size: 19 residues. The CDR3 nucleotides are TGCGCCAGCAGTCAATCGTCGGGCGACTCGGGGTTCTCTGGAAACACCATATATTTT. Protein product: CASSQSSGDSGFSGNTIYF.